This is a list of T cell receptor beta chains from one sample in a study of cytomegalovirus exposure and HLA in healthy donors. Profiled with immunoSEQ multiplex PCR; TCRdb holds only in-frame clones, not every one. Of under 250,000 clones listed, around 73% are singletons. The sample consisted of PBMCs. The receptor set was obtained from a male donor in good health and CMV-seronegative. The CDR3 runs from the conserved cysteine through the conserved F or W.

J gene	V gene	CDR3 protein
TRBJ1-1	TRBV4-2	CASSQPRQGTEAFF
TRBJ2-1	TRBV5-1	CASKREGSSYNEQFF
TRBJ1-1	TRBV10-1	CASSEYGPTEAFF
TRBJ2-5	TRBV9	CASSLMDEREETQYF
TRBJ2-4	TRBV9	CASSSPGQSDIQYF
TRBJ2-1	TRBV19	CASNPGGSYNEQFF
TRBJ2-5	TRBV2	CASSEQGPGTGVRGAQYF
TRBJ1-2	TRBV9	CASSVSPFQANYGYTF
TRBJ2-2	TRBV11-1	CASSLQGPGELFF
TRBJ2-7	TRBV7-9	CSSSPGEGEQYF
TRBJ2-3	TRBV7-9	CSSSPRQSTDTQYF
TRBJ2-7	TRBV4-1	CASSQVGLYEQYF
TRBJ2-7	TRBV10-2	CASSVDRSSYEQYF
TRBJ2-3	TRBV9	CASTYHPGATDTQYF
TRBJ2-5	TRBV18	CASSPKAYQETQYF
TRBJ2-5	TRBV11-3	CASSLEGPGVGETQYF
TRBJ1-2	TRBV5-4	CASSLGRVNGYTF
TRBJ1-3	TRBV18	CASSPRGGASAGNTIYF
TRBJ1-1	TRBV5-4	CASSPTGSRLSEAFF
TRBJ2-5	TRBV15	CATSRSEGHRYF